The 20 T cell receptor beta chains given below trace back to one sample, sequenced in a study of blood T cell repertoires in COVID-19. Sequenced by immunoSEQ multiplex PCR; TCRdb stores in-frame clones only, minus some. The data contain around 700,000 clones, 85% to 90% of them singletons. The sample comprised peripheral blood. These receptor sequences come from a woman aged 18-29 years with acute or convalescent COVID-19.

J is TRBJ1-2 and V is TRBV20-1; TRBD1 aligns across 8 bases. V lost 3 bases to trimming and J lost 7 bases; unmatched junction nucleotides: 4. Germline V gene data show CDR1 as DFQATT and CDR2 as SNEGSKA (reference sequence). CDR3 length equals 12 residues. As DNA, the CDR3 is TGCAGTGCTAGTCTGGACAGGGTTGGCTACACCTTC. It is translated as CSASLDRVGYTF.

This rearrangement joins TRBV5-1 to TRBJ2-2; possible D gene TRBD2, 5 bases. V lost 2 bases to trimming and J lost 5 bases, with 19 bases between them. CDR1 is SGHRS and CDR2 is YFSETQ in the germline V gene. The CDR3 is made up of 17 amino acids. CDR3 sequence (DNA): TGCGCCAGCAGCTTATTGCTACAAACCTCGGGAACCGGGGAGCTGTTTTTT. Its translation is CASSLLLQTSGTGELFF.

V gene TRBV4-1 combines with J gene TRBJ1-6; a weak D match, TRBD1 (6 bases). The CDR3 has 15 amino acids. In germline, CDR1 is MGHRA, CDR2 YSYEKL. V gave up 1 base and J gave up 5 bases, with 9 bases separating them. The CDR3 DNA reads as TGCGCCAGCAGCCAAGCCGGACAGAATAATTCACCCCTCCACTTT. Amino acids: CASSQAGQNNSPLHF.

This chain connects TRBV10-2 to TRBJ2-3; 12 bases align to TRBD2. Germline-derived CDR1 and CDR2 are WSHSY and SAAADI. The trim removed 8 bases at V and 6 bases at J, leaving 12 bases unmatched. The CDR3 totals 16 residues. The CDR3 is CASGSLAGGLRDTQYF. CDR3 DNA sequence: TGCGCCAGCGGGAGCCTAGCGGGGGGGCTACGGGATACGCAGTATTTT.

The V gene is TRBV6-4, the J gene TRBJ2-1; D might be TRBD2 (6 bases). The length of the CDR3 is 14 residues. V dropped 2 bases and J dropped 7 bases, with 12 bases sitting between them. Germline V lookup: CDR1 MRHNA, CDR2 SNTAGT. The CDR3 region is CASSDLGGENEQFF. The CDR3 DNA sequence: TGTGCCAGCAGTGACCTAGGCGGGGAGAATGAGCAGTTCTTC.

The DNA for the CDR3 is TGTGCCAGCAGTGACGGTGGGGGGGCGTATGTTTGGGACGAGCAGTACTTC. Its translation: CASSDGGGAYVWDEQYF. The genes are TRBV6-4 and TRBJ2-7; D might be TRBD2 (7 bases). CDR1 and CDR2 (germline): MRHNA, SNTAGT. V lost 2 bases, J lost 5 bases, and 22 bases lay in between. CDR3 size: 17 residues.

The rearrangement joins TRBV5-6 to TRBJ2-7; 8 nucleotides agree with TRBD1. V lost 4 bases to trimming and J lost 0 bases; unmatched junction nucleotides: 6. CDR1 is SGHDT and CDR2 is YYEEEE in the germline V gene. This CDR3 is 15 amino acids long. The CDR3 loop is CASSTDGQGSYEQYF. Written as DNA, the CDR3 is TGTGCCAGCAGCACGGACGGACAGGGCTCCTACGAGCAGTACTTC.

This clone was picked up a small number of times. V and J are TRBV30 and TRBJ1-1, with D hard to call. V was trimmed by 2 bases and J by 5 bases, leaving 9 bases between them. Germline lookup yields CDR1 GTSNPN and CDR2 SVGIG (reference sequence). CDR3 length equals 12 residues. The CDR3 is CAWSLQWTEAFF. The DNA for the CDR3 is TGTGCCTGGAGTCTACAGTGGACTGAAGCTTTCTTT.

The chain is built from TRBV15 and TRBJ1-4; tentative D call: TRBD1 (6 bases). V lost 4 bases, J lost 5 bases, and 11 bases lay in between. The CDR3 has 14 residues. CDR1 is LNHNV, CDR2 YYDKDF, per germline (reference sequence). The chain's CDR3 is CATSINRENEKLFF. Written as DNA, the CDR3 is TGTGCCACCAGCATTAACAGGGAGAATGAAAAACTGTTTTTT.

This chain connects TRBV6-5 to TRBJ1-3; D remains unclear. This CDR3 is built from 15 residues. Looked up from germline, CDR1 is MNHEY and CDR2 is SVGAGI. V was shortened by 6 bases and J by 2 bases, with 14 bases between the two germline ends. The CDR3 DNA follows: TGTGCCAGCAGCCGAGACCTCGGAGCTGGAAACACCATATATTTT. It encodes CASSRDLGAGNTIYF.

The CDR3 loop is CASSISLRAGNTIYF. The CDR3 DNA is TGTGCCAGCAGCATAAGCCTCAGGGCAGGAAACACCATATATTTT. J is TRBJ1-3 and V is TRBV7-2; D is perhaps TRBD1 (5 bases). V was shortened by 5 bases and J by 4 bases, with 15 bases between the two germline ends. Germline V gives CDR1 SGHTA, CDR2 FQGNSA. The CDR3 has 15 amino acids. Combining the CDR3 with reference TRBV7-2 and TRBJ1-3 gives the whole variable domain GAGVSQSPSNKVTEKGKDVELRCDPISGHTALYWYRQSLGQGLEFLIYFQGNSAPDKSGLPSDRFSAERTGGSVSTLTIQRTQQEDSAVYLCASSISLRAGNTIYFGEGSWLTVV.

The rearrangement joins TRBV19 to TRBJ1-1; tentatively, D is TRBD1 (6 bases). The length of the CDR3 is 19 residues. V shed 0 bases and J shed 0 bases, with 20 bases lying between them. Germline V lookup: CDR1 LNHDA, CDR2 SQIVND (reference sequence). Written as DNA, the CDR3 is TGTGCCAGTAGTATAGATCGTTCTCACAGGGTCCTCCTGAACACTGAAGCTTTCTTT. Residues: CASSIDRSHRVLLNTEAFF.

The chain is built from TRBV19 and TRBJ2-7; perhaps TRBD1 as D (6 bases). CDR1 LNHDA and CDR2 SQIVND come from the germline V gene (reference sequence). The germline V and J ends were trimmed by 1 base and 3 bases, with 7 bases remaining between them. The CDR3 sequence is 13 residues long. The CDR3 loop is CASSIGTDYEQYF. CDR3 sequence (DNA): TGTGCCAGTAGTATAGGGACAGACTACGAGCAGTACTTC.

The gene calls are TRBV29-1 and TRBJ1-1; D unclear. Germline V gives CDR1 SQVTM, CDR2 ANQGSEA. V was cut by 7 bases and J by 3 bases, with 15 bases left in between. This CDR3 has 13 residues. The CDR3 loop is CSGSSLADTEAFF. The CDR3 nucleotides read TGCAGCGGCAGCTCACTAGCGGACACTGAAGCTTTCTTT.

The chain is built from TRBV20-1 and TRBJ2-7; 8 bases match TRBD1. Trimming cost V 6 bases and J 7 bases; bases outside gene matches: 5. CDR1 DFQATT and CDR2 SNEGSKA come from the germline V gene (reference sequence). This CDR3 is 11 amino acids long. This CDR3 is CSAKTGVEQYF. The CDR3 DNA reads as TGCAGTGCCAAGACAGGGGTTGAGCAGTACTTC.

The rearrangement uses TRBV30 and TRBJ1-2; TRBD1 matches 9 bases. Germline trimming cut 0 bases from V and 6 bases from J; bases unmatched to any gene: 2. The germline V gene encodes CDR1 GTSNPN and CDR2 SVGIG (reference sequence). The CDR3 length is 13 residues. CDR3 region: CAWSVGTGHGYTF. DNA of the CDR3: TGTGCCTGGAGTGTAGGGACAGGGCATGGCTACACCTTC.

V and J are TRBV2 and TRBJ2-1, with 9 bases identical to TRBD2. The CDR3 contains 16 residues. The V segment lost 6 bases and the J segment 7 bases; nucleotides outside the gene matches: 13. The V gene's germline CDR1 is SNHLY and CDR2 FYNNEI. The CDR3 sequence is CASRELAGMGGNEQFF. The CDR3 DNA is TGTGCCAGCAGGGAGCTAGCGGGGATGGGTGGGAATGAGCAGTTCTTC.

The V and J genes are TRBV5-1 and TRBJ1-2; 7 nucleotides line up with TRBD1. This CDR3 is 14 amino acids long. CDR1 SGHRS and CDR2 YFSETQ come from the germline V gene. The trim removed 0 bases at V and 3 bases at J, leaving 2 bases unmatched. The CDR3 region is CASSLEGTDYGYTF. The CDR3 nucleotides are TGCGCCAGCAGCTTGGAGGGGACAGACTATGGCTACACCTTC. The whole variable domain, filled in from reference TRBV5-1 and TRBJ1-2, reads KAGVTQTPRYLIKTRGQQVTLSCSPISGHRSVSWYQQTPGQGLQFLFEYFSETQRNKGNFPGRFSGRQFSNSRSEMNVSTLELGDSALYLCASSLEGTDYGYTFGSGTRLTVV.

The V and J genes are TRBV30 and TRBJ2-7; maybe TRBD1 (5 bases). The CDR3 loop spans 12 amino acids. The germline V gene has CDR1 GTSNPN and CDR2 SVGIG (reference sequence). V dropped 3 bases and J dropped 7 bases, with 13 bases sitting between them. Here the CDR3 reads CAWSEVYREQYF. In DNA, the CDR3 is TGTGCCTGGAGCGAGGTTTACAGGGAGCAGTACTTC.

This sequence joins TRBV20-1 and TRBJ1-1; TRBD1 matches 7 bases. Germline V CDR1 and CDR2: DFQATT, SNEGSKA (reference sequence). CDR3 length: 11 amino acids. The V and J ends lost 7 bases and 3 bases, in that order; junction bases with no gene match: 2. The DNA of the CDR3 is TGCAGTGACAGGGGCCACACTGAAGCTTTCTTT. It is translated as CSDRGHTEAFF.